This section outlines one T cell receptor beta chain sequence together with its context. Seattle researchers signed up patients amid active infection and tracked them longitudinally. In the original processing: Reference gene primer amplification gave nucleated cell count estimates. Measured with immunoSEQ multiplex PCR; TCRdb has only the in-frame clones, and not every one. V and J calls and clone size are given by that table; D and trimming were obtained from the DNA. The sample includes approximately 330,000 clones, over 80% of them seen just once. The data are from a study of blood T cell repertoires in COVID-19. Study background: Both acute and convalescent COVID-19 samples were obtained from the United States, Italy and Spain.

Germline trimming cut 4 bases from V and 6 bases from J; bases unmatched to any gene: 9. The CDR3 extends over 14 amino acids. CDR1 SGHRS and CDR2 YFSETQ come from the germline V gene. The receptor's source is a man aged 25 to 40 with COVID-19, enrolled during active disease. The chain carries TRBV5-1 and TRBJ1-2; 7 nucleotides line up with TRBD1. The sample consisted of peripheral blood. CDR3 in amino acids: CASSTTGWEDGYTF. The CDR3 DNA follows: TGCGCCAGCAGCACGACAGGGTGGGAGGATGGCTACACCTTC. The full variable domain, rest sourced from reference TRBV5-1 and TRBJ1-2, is KAGVTQTPRYLIKTRGQQVTLSCSPISGHRSVSWYQQTPGQGLQFLFEYFSETQRNKGNFPGRFSGRQFSNSRSEMNVSTLELGDSALYLCASSTTGWEDGYTFGSGTRLTVV.